This paragraph covers one T cell receptor (beta chain) sequence. This CDR3 is built from 11 residues. CDR1 and CDR2 (germline): MNHEY, SMNVEV (reference sequence). The junction had 2 bases not matched to a gene; V was cut back by 8 bases and J by 5 bases. The source of the sample is a study of blood T cell repertoires in COVID-19. Study-level background: Specimens from acute and convalescent COVID-19 originated in the United States, Italy and Spain.

The repertoire was sequenced with immunoSEQ multiplex PCR; TCRdb's copy has only in-frame clones and lacks some. The profile covers about 170,000 clones, with 84% appearing a single time and 7.5% to 9.5% taken by the ten largest. The TCR comes from a man aged 40-50 years who had recovered from COVID-19. Sequenced: peripheral blood. V is TRBV27 and J is TRBJ1-1; TRBD1 agrees at 7 bases. The CDR3 nucleotides read TGTGCCAGCTTCAGGGGGACTGAAGCTTTCTTT. This gives the protein CASFRGTEAFF.